These T cell receptor beta chains were read from a single sample in a study of cytomegalovirus exposure and HLA in healthy donors. Here immunoSEQ multiplex PCR was the method, and the copy in TCRdb shows in-frame clones only, minus some. Here the sample table reports about 50,000 clones. What was sequenced was PBMCs. The origin of the receptors is a woman younger than 35 in good health and CMV-seronegative. The CDR3 runs from the conserved cysteine through the conserved F or W. D genes are given only for firm matches.

D gene: NA; J gene: TRBJ2-1; V gene: TRBV6-1; CDR3 protein: CASSETWWMASQFF; CDR3 DNA: TGTGCCAGCAGTGAAACCTGGTGGATGGCTAGCCAGTTCTTC
D gene: TRBD2; J gene: TRBJ2-1; V gene: TRBV6-5; CDR3 protein: CASSYDGAGGPWEQFF; CDR3 DNA: TGTGCCAGCAGTTACGATGGGGCGGGGGGGCCCTGGGAGCAGTTCTTC
D gene: NA; J gene: TRBJ2-7; V gene: TRBV6-1; CDR3 protein: CASSGGRTYEQYF; CDR3 DNA: TGTGCCAGCAGTGGAGGCCGGACCTACGAGCAGTACTTC
D gene: NA; J gene: TRBJ1-2; V gene: TRBV6-1; CDR3 protein: CASKEGLMLNYGYTF; CDR3 DNA: TGTGCCAGCAAGGAGGGGTTAATGCTAAACTATGGCTACACCTTC
D gene: NA; J gene: TRBJ2-2; V gene: TRBV27; CDR3 protein: CASSLPTTGLGELFF; CDR3 DNA: TGTGCCAGCAGTTTACCAACTACAGGGCTCGGGGAGCTGTTTTTT
D gene: TRBD2; J gene: TRBJ2-3; V gene: TRBV7-9; CDR3 protein: CASGQAGGTDTQYF; CDR3 DNA: TGTGCCAGCGGACAAGCGGGAGGCACAGATACGCAGTATTTT
D gene: TRBD2; J gene: TRBJ2-1; V gene: TRBV4-1; CDR3 protein: CASSQVIAGGSNEQFF; CDR3 DNA: TGCGCCAGCAGCCAAGTAATAGCGGGAGGGTCCAATGAGCAGTTCTTC
D gene: TRBD1; J gene: TRBJ1-2; V gene: TRBV18; CDR3 protein: CASSPGQGNINYGYTF; CDR3 DNA: TGTGCCAGCTCACCCGGACAGGGGAACATTAACTATGGCTACACCTTC
D gene: TRBD1; J gene: TRBJ1-5; V gene: TRBV10-3; CDR3 protein: CAISGSTGGNQPQHF; CDR3 DNA: TGTGCCATCAGTGGGTCGACAGGGGGGAATCAGCCCCAGCATTTT
D gene: TRBD2; J gene: TRBJ2-1; V gene: TRBV7-9; CDR3 protein: CASSLGLAGDREQFF; CDR3 DNA: TGTGCCAGCAGCTTAGGTCTAGCGGGGGACCGTGAGCAGTTCTTC
D gene: NA; J gene: TRBJ2-5; V gene: TRBV18; CDR3 protein: CASSPLLGAYIQETQYF; CDR3 DNA: TGTGCCAGCTCACCATTGCTGGGGGCCTATATACAAGAGACCCAGTACTTC
D gene: NA; J gene: TRBJ2-7; V gene: TRBV2; CDR3 protein: CASGEFVRYEQYF; CDR3 DNA: TGTGCCAGCGGAGAGTTCGTTCGCTACGAGCAGTACTTC
D gene: NA; J gene: TRBJ1-1; V gene: TRBV7-9; CDR3 protein: CASSLAGGADGAFF; CDR3 DNA: TGTGCCAGCAGCTTGGCCGGGGGGGCAGATGGAGCTTTCTTT
D gene: NA; J gene: TRBJ1-1; V gene: TRBV5-1; CDR3 protein: CASSLGGAGDEAFF; CDR3 DNA: TGCGCCAGCAGCTTGGGGGGCGCGGGAGATGAAGCTTTCTTT
D gene: TRBD1; J gene: TRBJ1-2; V gene: TRBV5-4; CDR3 protein: CASSLQGAGDYGYTF; CDR3 DNA: TGTGCCAGCAGCTTGCAGGGGGCGGGGGACTATGGCTACACCTTC
D gene: NA; J gene: TRBJ2-2; V gene: TRBV4-2; CDR3 protein: CASSQDITLNTGELFF; CDR3 DNA: TGTGCCAGCAGCCAAGATATTACTCTTAACACCGGGGAGCTGTTTTTT
D gene: NA; J gene: TRBJ1-1; V gene: TRBV19; CDR3 protein: CASSMYGGTSTEAFF; CDR3 DNA: TGTGCCAGTAGTATGTATGGAGGCACCAGCACTGAAGCTTTCTTT
D gene: NA; J gene: TRBJ1-6; V gene: TRBV28; CDR3 protein: CASSLWRVNNSPLHF; CDR3 DNA: TGTGCCAGCAGTTTATGGAGGGTTAACAATTCACCCCTCCACTTT
D gene: TRBD2; J gene: TRBJ2-2; V gene: TRBV11-2; CDR3 protein: CASSQLAGGGELFF; CDR3 DNA: TGTGCCAGCAGCCAGCTAGCGGGGGGCGGGGAGCTGTTTTTT
D gene: NA; J gene: TRBJ1-1; V gene: TRBV7-9; CDR3 protein: CASSPRGNTEAFF; CDR3 DNA: TGTGCCAGCAGCCCACGAGGTAACACTGAAGCTTTCTTT
D gene: NA; J gene: TRBJ1-2; V gene: TRBV28; CDR3 protein: CASSYLNYGYTF; CDR3 DNA: TGTGCCAGCAGTTATCTTAACTATGGCTACACCTTC
D gene: TRBD2; J gene: TRBJ2-5; V gene: TRBV9; CDR3 protein: CASSVGLAGVWAQETQYF; CDR3 DNA: TGTGCCAGCAGCGTAGGGCTAGCGGGAGTCTGGGCCCAAGAGACCCAGTACTTC
D gene: TRBD1; J gene: TRBJ2-7; V gene: TRBV4-1; CDR3 protein: CASSHPGTVSYEQYF; CDR3 DNA: TGCGCCAGCAGCCATCCCGGGACAGTCTCCTACGAGCAGTACTTC
D gene: NA; J gene: TRBJ2-7; V gene: TRBV6-5; CDR3 protein: CASSYSTGTPNYEQYF; CDR3 DNA: TGTGCCAGCAGTTACTCAACCGGGACTCCAAACTACGAGCAGTACTTC
D gene: NA; J gene: TRBJ1-1; V gene: TRBV11-2; CDR3 protein: CASSRRGNRRVEAFF; CDR3 DNA: TGTGCCAGCAGCCGCCGCGGCAACCGGCGAGTTGAAGCTTTCTTT
D gene: NA; J gene: TRBJ1-6; V gene: TRBV18; CDR3 protein: CASSPTGRDGSPLHF; CDR3 DNA: TGTGCCAGCTCACCTACAGGCAGGGATGGTTCACCCCTCCACTTT
D gene: NA; J gene: TRBJ1-2; V gene: TRBV6-6; CDR3 protein: CASSPRGAQSYGYTF; CDR3 DNA: TGTGCCAGCAGTCCGCGGGGGGCCCAATCCTATGGCTACACCTTC
D gene: TRBD2; J gene: TRBJ2-7; V gene: TRBV15; CDR3 protein: CATSRGRGLNSYEQYF; CDR3 DNA: TGTGCCACCAGCAGAGGACGGGGACTAAACTCCTACGAGCAGTACTTC
D gene: NA; J gene: TRBJ2-7; V gene: TRBV6-6; CDR3 protein: CASSPREVYEQYF; CDR3 DNA: TGTGCCAGCAGCCCCAGAGAGGTCTACGAGCAGTACTTC
D gene: TRBD1; J gene: TRBJ1-3; V gene: TRBV11-3; CDR3 protein: CASSQDREYTIYF; CDR3 DNA: TGTGCCAGCAGCCAGGACAGGGAGTACACCATATATTTT
D gene: TRBD1; J gene: TRBJ1-5; V gene: TRBV28; CDR3 protein: CASRQDRAGNQPQHF; CDR3 DNA: TGTGCCAGCAGACAGGACAGGGCAGGCAATCAGCCCCAGCATTTT
D gene: NA; J gene: TRBJ2-7; V gene: TRBV6-1; CDR3 protein: CASSETGPSYEQYF; CDR3 DNA: TGTGCCAGCAGTGAAACAGGGCCCTCCTACGAGCAGTACTTC
D gene: NA; J gene: TRBJ2-2; V gene: TRBV19; CDR3 protein: CASSIASGTGELFF; CDR3 DNA: TGTGCCAGTAGTATAGCCTCCGGGACCGGGGAGCTGTTTTTT
D gene: NA; J gene: TRBJ2-7; V gene: TRBV6-1; CDR3 protein: CASSELFECQYF; CDR3 DNA: TGTGCCAGCAGTGAACTGTTTGAGTGCCAGTACTTC
D gene: TRBD1; J gene: TRBJ2-7; V gene: TRBV6-1; CDR3 protein: CASNVDRGGYEQYF; CDR3 DNA: TGTGCCAGCAATGTGGACAGGGGAGGCTACGAGCAGTACTTC
D gene: NA; J gene: TRBJ1-1; V gene: TRBV19; CDR3 protein: CASFKERITEAFF; CDR3 DNA: TGTGCCAGTTTTAAAGAGAGAATCACTGAAGCTTTCTTT
D gene: NA; J gene: TRBJ2-1; V gene: TRBV30; CDR3 protein: CAWSRGVVYNEQFF; CDR3 DNA: TGTGCCTGGTCCCGAGGAGTGGTGTACAATGAGCAGTTCTTC
D gene: NA; J gene: TRBJ1-1; V gene: TRBV19; CDR3 protein: CASSIDRGLRNTEAFF; CDR3 DNA: TGTGCCAGTAGTATTGATAGGGGATTAAGGAACACTGAAGCTTTCTTT
D gene: NA; J gene: TRBJ1-1; V gene: TRBV18; CDR3 protein: CASSQLEGAYTEAFF; CDR3 DNA: TGTGCCAGCTCACAGTTGGAGGGAGCATATACTGAAGCTTTCTTT
D gene: TRBD2; J gene: TRBJ2-5; V gene: TRBV27; CDR3 protein: CASSLSMRLAGKAQETQYF; CDR3 DNA: TGTGCCAGCAGTTTATCGATGAGACTAGCGGGGAAAGCACAAGAGACCCAGTACTTC
D gene: TRBD1; J gene: TRBJ2-7; V gene: TRBV4-1; CDR3 protein: CASSLPGTGAYEQYF; CDR3 DNA: TGCGCCAGCAGCCTGCCCGGGACAGGGGCCTACGAGCAGTACTTC
D gene: NA; J gene: TRBJ2-7; V gene: TRBV7-6; CDR3 protein: CASSLSGGTEQYF; CDR3 DNA: TGTGCCAGCAGCTTGAGCGGCGGGACCGAGCAGTACTTC
D gene: NA; J gene: TRBJ2-3; V gene: TRBV6-1; CDR3 protein: CASSDPGVDTQYF; CDR3 DNA: TGTGCCAGCAGTGATCCAGGGGTGGATACGCAGTATTTT
D gene: TRBD1; J gene: TRBJ2-7; V gene: TRBV11-2; CDR3 protein: CASSTETGDPYEQYF; CDR3 DNA: TGTGCCAGCAGCACGGAGACAGGGGACCCCTACGAGCAGTACTTC
D gene: TRBD2; J gene: TRBJ2-5; V gene: TRBV12-5; CDR3 protein: CASGSSGGETQYF; CDR3 DNA: TGTGCTAGTGGTTCTAGCGGAGGAGAGACCCAGTACTTC
D gene: NA; J gene: TRBJ1-2; V gene: TRBV14; CDR3 protein: CASSQPGYGYTF; CDR3 DNA: TGTGCCAGCAGCCAGCCAGGTTATGGCTACACCTTC
D gene: NA; J gene: TRBJ2-7; V gene: TRBV2; CDR3 protein: CASRGLVGAVANEQYF; CDR3 DNA: TGTGCCAGCAGGGGCCTGGTAGGGGCCGTAGCTAACGAGCAGTACTTC
D gene: NA; J gene: TRBJ1-3; V gene: TRBV6-5; CDR3 protein: CASSYSWAGLGNTIYF; CDR3 DNA: TGTGCCAGCAGTTATTCATGGGCAGGGTTAGGAAACACCATATATTTT
D gene: TRBD2; J gene: TRBJ2-1; V gene: TRBV5-1; CDR3 protein: CASTFLAGDYNEQFF; CDR3 DNA: TGCGCCAGCACCTTTCTAGCGGGGGACTACAATGAGCAGTTCTTC
D gene: NA; J gene: TRBJ1-5; V gene: TRBV19; CDR3 protein: CASSGSYSNQPQHF; CDR3 DNA: TGTGCCAGTAGTGGCAGTTATAGCAATCAGCCCCAGCATTTT
D gene: NA; J gene: TRBJ1-1; V gene: TRBV5-4; CDR3 protein: CASSLASREHEAFF; CDR3 DNA: TGTGCCAGCAGCTTGGCGTCTCGGGAGCATGAAGCTTTCTTT
D gene: TRBD2; J gene: TRBJ2-7; V gene: TRBV5-1; CDR3 protein: CASSLTGGPYEQYF; CDR3 DNA: TGCGCCAGCAGCTTAACGGGGGGGCCCTACGAGCAGTACTTC
D gene: NA; J gene: TRBJ1-2; V gene: TRBV28; CDR3 protein: CASSAGLRGYGYTF; CDR3 DNA: TGTGCCAGCAGTGCAGGGTTAAGGGGTTATGGCTACACCTTC
D gene: TRBD1; J gene: TRBJ1-1; V gene: TRBV4-2; CDR3 protein: CASSQPGQGVAGEAFF; CDR3 DNA: TGTGCCAGCAGCCAACCGGGACAGGGGGTGGCGGGTGAAGCTTTCTTT
D gene: TRBD1; J gene: TRBJ1-2; V gene: TRBV5-1; CDR3 protein: CASSLGGQGNPNYGYTF; CDR3 DNA: TGCGCCAGCAGCTTGGGAGGACAGGGAAACCCTAACTATGGCTACACCTTC
D gene: NA; J gene: TRBJ2-7; V gene: TRBV5-6; CDR3 protein: CASSPAPGVEQYF; CDR3 DNA: TGTGCCAGCAGCCCGGCGCCCGGGGTCGAGCAGTACTTC
D gene: NA; J gene: TRBJ2-5; V gene: TRBV2; CDR3 protein: CAPGQGGTQYF; CDR3 DNA: TGTGCTCCGGGCCAGGGAGGGACCCAGTACTTC
D gene: TRBD1; J gene: TRBJ1-1; V gene: TRBV4-1; CDR3 protein: CASSQDHIGRGRSDTEAFF; CDR3 DNA: TGCGCCAGCAGCCAAGATCACATCGGCAGGGGGCGCTCGGACACTGAAGCTTTCTTT
D gene: TRBD1; J gene: TRBJ1-2; V gene: TRBV28; CDR3 protein: CASIRDRAYGYTF; CDR3 DNA: TGTGCCAGCATCCGGGACAGGGCTTATGGCTACACCTTC